What follows are 18 T cell receptor beta chains derived from one specimen sequenced in a study of metastatic and nonmetastatic thyroid tumors. All patients were untreated before thyroid surgery. MiXCR re-clonotyped the PCR reads for TCRdb. The top ten clones hold around 10% of a sample with about 15,000 clones, around 25% of them seen once. Sequencing was done on a sample of tumor tissue. All receptors derive from a female donor with papillary thyroid cancer or a benign thyroid nodule (not recorded which). Some clones in this sample may be carry-over from other donors' samples.

The V gene is TRBV20-1, the J gene TRBJ2-7; D not certain. The V and J ends lost 0 bases and 3 bases respectively, with 21 bases between them. Germline-derived CDR1 and CDR2 are DFQATT and SNEGSKA (reference sequence). The CDR3 has 17 amino acids. The CDR3: CSARDRTWKGGNYEQYF. CDR3 bases: TGCAGTGCTAGAGATAGGACGTGGAAGGGCGGAAACTACGAGCAGTACTTC.

This clone was counted ten times or more. This chain links TRBV11-2 with TRBJ2-1; 8 nucleotides align to TRBD2. V was pared by 4 bases and J by 3 bases, with 5 bases of the junction left unmatched. The germline V gene has CDR1 SGHAT and CDR2 FQNNGV. The CDR3 has 15 amino acids. For the CDR3, the DNA is TGTGCCAGCAGCTCGTCCGGGACTAGCTACAATGAGCAGTTCTTC. Protein: CASSSSGTSYNEQFF.

The chain uses TRBV30 and TRBJ2-5, with a tentative D call TRBD1 (6 bases). This CDR3 has 14 residues. CDR1 and CDR2 from the germline V gene are GTSNPN and SVGIG (reference sequence). Trimming shortened V by 2 bases and J by 2 bases, and 12 bases separated the two germline ends. The CDR3 region is CAWSPGAAQETQYF. The CDR3 DNA is TGTGCCTGGAGTCCAGGGGCCGCTCAAGAGACCCAGTACTTC.

This clone has just a few counts. This chain uses TRBV12-3 or TRBV12-4 with TRBJ2-5, with D maybe TRBD2 (5 bases). The CDR3 has 13 residues. The V gene lost 2 bases and the J gene lost 4 bases, with 8 bases spanning the gap. The CDR3 here is CASSLWESETQYF. The CDR3 coding sequence is TGTGCCAGCAGTTTATGGGAGTCAGAGACCCAGTACTTC.

This clone was observed at least ten times. The V gene is TRBV30, the J gene TRBJ1-1; TRBD1 aligns across 9 bases. V was pared by 0 bases and J by 5 bases, with 4 bases of the junction left unmatched. Germline V gives CDR1 GTSNPN, CDR2 SVGIG (reference sequence). This CDR3 is built from 14 residues. CDR3 in DNA: TGTGCCTGGAGTGTAGGGACAGGGTGGACTGAAGCTTTCTTT. This sequence encodes CAWSVGTGWTEAFF.

By its share, this clone is medium-sized (0.01 to 0.1%). V is TRBV27 and J is TRBJ2-5, with D unresolved. The V gene's germline CDR1 is MNHEY and CDR2 SMNVEV (reference sequence). Trimming stripped 5 bases from V and 0 bases from J, with 1 base between. The CDR3 has 11 residues. For the CDR3, the DNA is TGTGCCAGCAGTCACCAAGAGACCCAGTACTTC. Amino acid sequence: CASSHQETQYF.

This clone was counted at least ten times. The chain recombines TRBV27 with TRBJ2-3, with D possibly being TRBD2 (5 bases). The CDR3 covers 15 residues. V lost 2 bases and J lost 0, with 9 bases in between. Germline values: CDR1 MNHEY, CDR2 SMNVEV (reference sequence). The CDR3 DNA follows: TGTGCCAGCAGTTTACAGCGGAGAAGCACAGATACGCAGTATTTT. Amino acid sequence: CASSLQRRSTDTQYF.

There are many counts of this clone. The DNA of the CDR3 is TGTGCCAGCAGTACACAGATTTACGAGCAGTACTTC. Translated: CASSTQIYEQYF. The chain employs TRBV12-3 or TRBV12-4 and TRBJ2-7; no definite D call. Trimming took off 5 bases at V and 4 bases at J, with 9 bases between the two ends. The CDR3 contains 12 residues.

The gene calls are TRBV2 and TRBJ2-3; 10 bases fit TRBD2. The germline CDR1 and CDR2 sequences are SNHLY and FYNNEI. The CDR3 is 15 amino acids. Trimming took 6 bases from V and 5 from J; bases not matched to a gene: 8. CDR3 loop: CASSGRTSGKDTQYF. DNA of the CDR3: TGTGCCAGCAGCGGAAGGACTAGCGGCAAAGATACGCAGTATTTT.

The V call is TRBV19, the J call TRBJ2-5; D unresolved. Per the germline V gene, CDR1 is LNHDA and CDR2 is SQIVND (reference sequence). V lost 4 bases, J lost 5 bases, and 5 bases lay in between. This CDR3 contains 11 residues. The CDR3 sequence is CASSTAETQYF. CDR3 in DNA: TGTGCCAGTAGTACTGCGGAGACCCAGTACTTC.

Only a few counts were recorded for this clone. This chain links TRBV28 with TRBJ2-7; 8 bases match TRBD2. This CDR3 is built from 16 residues. V shed 5 bases, J shed 6 bases, and the junction held 15 bases outside the gene matches. The germline CDR1 and CDR2 sequences are MDHEN and SYDVKM. The CDR3 nucleotides are TGTGCCAGCAGTCCTATAAAGCGGGAGACGTTCCTCGAGCAGTACTTC. Protein: CASSPIKRETFLEQYF. The full variable domain, rest sourced from reference TRBV28 and TRBJ2-7, is DVKVTQSSRYLVKRTGEKVFLECVQDMDHENMFWYRQDPGLGLRLIYFSYDVKMKEKGDIPEGYSVSREKKERFSLILESASTNQTSMYLCASSPIKRETFLEQYFGPGTRLTVT.

This clone was detected a few times. The V gene is TRBV2, the J gene TRBJ1-2, with a possible D match to TRBD1 (5 bases). V was clipped by 9 bases and J by 4 bases, with 18 bases between them. This CDR3 comprises 14 residues. The germline V gene encodes CDR1 SNHLY and CDR2 FYNNEI. The CDR3 sequence is CASAPTWGIYGYTF. Here the CDR3 DNA reads TGTGCCAGTGCCCCGACATGGGGCATCTATGGCTACACCTTC.

This clone was seen a few times. The genes are TRBV28 and TRBJ1-3; D gene uncertain. This CDR3 is 12 amino acids long. The V gene's germline CDR1 is MDHEN and CDR2 SYDVKM. The germline V and J ends were trimmed by 2 bases and 7 bases, with 6 bases remaining between them. The CDR3 nucleotides read TGTGCCAGCAGTTTAAGGAGGAACACCATATATTTT. Residues: CASSLRRNTIYF.

This clone was counted at least ten times. This chain uses TRBV29-1 with TRBJ2-3; the D gene is possibly TRBD2 (5 bases). The CDR3 covers 14 residues. V lost 7 bases, J lost 0 bases, and 14 bases lay in between. Germline V lookup: CDR1 SQVTM, CDR2 ANQGSEA. CDR3 sequence reads: CSAWRTPSTDTQYF. In DNA form, the CDR3 reads TGCAGCGCGTGGCGGACTCCTAGCACAGATACGCAGTATTTT.

This clone counts as medium-sized (0.01 to 0.1%). The chain couples TRBV5-1 to TRBJ2-7, with D uncertain. Per the germline V gene, CDR1 is SGHRS and CDR2 is YFSETQ. The V end was cut by 4 bases, the J end by 0 bases, with 11 bases between. The CDR3 extends over 14 amino acids. CDR3 residues: CASSLSGFSYEQYF. The CDR3 DNA is TGCGCCAGCAGCCTTTCCGGGTTCTCCTACGAGCAGTACTTC.

In its sample, this clone was seen a few times. This chain joins TRBV6-1 and TRBJ1-6, with D possibly matching TRBD1 (6 bases). V lost 5 bases and J lost 9, with 14 bases in between. The CDR3 covers 14 residues. CDR1 MNHNS and CDR2 SASEGT come from the germline V gene. CDR3 nucleotide sequence: TGTGCCAGCAGTAAGGGGGAACCGAGTTCACCCCTCCACTTT. Its translation: CASSKGEPSSPLHF.

This chain joins TRBV12-3 or TRBV12-4 and TRBJ2-5; D not resolved. Trimming took 3 bases from V and 5 from J, leaving 10 bases between them. The CDR3 runs to 13 residues. CDR3 sequence (DNA): TGTGCCAGCAGTTTCCGTCAGGTCGAGACCCAGTACTTC. Translated: CASSFRQVETQYF.

This clone appeared many times. The chain employs TRBV28 and TRBJ1-2; D ambiguous. The CDR3 runs to 14 residues. The germline V and J ends were trimmed by 3 bases and 3 bases, with 11 bases remaining between them. CDR1 and CDR2 (germline): MDHEN, SYDVKM. CDR3 residues: CASSLNTLYYGYTF. The CDR3 nucleotides read TGTGCCAGCAGTTTGAACACCTTGTACTATGGCTACACCTTC.